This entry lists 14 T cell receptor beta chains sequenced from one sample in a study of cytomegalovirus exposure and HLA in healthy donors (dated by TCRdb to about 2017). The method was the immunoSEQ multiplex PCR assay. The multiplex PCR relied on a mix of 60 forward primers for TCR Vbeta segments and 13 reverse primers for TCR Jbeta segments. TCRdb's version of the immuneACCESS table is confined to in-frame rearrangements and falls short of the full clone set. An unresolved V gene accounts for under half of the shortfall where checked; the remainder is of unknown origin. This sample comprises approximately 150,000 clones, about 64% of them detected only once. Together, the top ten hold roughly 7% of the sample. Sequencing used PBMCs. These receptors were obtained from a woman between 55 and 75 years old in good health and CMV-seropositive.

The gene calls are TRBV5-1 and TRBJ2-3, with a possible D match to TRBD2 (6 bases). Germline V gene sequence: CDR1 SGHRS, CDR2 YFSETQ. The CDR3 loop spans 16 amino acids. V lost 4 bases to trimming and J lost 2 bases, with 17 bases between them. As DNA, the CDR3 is TGCGCCAGCAGCCACCCCCGGGGACTTAACACAGATACGCAGTATTTT. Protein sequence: CASSHPRGLNTDTQYF.

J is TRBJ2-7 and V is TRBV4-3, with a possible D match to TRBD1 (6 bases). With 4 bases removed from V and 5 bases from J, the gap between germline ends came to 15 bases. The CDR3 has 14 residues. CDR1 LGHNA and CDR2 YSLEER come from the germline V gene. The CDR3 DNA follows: TGCGCCAGCAGCCCGAACACAAGGGACAACGAGCAGTACTTC. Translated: CASSPNTRDNEQYF.

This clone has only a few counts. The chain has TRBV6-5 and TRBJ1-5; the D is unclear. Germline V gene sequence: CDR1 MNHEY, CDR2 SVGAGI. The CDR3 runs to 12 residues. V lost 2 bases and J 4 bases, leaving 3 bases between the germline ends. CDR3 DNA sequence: TGTGCCAGCAGTTACCGGAATCAGCCCCAGCATTTT. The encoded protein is CASSYRNQPQHF.

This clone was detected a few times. This chain's CDR3 is CASSPPARGGRLFF. The CDR3 coding sequence is TGTGCCAGCAGCCCGCCGGCCCGGGGGGGTAGACTGTTTTTT. The J gene is TRBJ1-4, the V gene TRBV28; D possibly corresponds to TRBD1 (5 bases). The CDR3 sequence is 14 residues long. CDR1 is MDHEN, CDR2 SYDVKM, per germline. Trimming pared 6 bases from V and 13 bases from J, leaving 21 bases between. Together with reference TRBV28 and TRBJ1-4, the CDR3 gives the full variable domain: DVKVTQSSRYLVKRTGEKVFLECVQDMDHENMFWYRQDPGLGLRLIYFSYDVKMKEKGDIPEGYSVSREKKERFSLILESASTNQTSMYLCASSPPARGGRLFFGSGTQLSVL.

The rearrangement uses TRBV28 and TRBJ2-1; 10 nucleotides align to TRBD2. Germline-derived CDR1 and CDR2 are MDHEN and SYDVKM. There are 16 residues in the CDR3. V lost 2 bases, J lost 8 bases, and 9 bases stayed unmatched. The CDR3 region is CASSLPTGTSVDEQFF. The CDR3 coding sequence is TGTGCCAGCAGTTTACCCACCGGGACTAGCGTCGATGAGCAGTTCTTC.

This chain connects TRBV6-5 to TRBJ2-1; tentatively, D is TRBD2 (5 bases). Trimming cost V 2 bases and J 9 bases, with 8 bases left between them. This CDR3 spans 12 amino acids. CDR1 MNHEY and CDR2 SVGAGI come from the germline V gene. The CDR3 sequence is CASSYREGEQFF. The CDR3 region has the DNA TGTGCCAGCAGTTACAGAGAGGGTGAGCAGTTCTTC.

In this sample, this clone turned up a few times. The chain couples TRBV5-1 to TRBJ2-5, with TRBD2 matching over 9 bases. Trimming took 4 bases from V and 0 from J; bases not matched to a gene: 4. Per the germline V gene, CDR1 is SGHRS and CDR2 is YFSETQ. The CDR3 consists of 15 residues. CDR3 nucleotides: TGCGCCAGCAGCCTGACTAGCGGTAACCAAGAGACCCAGTACTTC. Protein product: CASSLTSGNQETQYF.

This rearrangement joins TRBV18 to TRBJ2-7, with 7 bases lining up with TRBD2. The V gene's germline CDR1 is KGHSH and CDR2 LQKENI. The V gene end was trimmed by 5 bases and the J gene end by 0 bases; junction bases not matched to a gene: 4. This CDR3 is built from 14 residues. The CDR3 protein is CASSASGNSYEQYF. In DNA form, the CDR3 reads TGTGCCAGCTCAGCTAGCGGCAACTCCTACGAGCAGTACTTC.

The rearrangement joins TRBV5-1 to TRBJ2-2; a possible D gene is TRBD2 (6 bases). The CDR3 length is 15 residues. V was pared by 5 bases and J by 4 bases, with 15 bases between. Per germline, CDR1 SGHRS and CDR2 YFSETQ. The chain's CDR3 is CASRGSGSGTGELFF. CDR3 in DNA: TGCGCCAGCAGGGGATCCGGGAGCGGCACCGGGGAGCTGTTTTTT.

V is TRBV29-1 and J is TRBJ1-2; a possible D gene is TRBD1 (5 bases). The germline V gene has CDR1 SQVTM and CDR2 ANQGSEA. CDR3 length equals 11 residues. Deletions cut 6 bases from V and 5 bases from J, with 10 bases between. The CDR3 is CSVRRGYGYTF. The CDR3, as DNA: TGCAGCGTCCGGAGGGGTTATGGCTACACCTTC.

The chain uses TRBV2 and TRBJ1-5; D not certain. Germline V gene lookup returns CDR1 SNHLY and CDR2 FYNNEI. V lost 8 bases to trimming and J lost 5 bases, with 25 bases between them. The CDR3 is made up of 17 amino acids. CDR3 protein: CASGDYYTGGTDQPQHF. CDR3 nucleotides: TGTGCCAGCGGGGATTACTACACGGGAGGTACGGATCAGCCCCAGCATTTT. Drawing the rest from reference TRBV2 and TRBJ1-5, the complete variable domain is EPEVTQTPSHQVTQMGQEVILRCVPISNHLYFYWYRQILGQKVEFLVSFYNNEISEKSEIFDDQFSVERPDGSNFTLKIRSTKLEDSAMYFCASGDYYTGGTDQPQHFGDGTRLSIL.

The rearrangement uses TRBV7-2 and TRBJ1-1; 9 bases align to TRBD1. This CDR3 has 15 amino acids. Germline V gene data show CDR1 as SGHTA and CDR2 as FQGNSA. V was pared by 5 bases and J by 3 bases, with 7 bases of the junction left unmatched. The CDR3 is CASSPYRGRDTEAFF. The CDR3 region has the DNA TGTGCCAGCAGCCCTTACAGGGGGCGGGACACTGAAGCTTTCTTT.

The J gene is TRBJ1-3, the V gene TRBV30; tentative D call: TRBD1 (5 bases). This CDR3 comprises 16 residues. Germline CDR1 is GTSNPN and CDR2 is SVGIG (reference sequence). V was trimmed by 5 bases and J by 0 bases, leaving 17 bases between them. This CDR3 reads CAWDLGGANSGNTIYF. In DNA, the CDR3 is TGTGCCTGGGACTTAGGAGGGGCGAACTCTGGAAACACCATATATTTT.

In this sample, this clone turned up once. In nucleotides, the CDR3 is TGTGCCAGTAGGGCCAGCGACTATGGCTACACCTTC. This sequence encodes CASRASDYGYTF. This rearrangement joins TRBV19 to TRBJ1-2; no clear D gene. Germline loops: CDR1 LNHDA, CDR2 SQIVND (reference sequence). The CDR3 is 12 amino acids. V was cut by 6 bases and J by 3 bases, with 8 bases left in between.